This T cell receptor beta chain comes out of a study of blood T cell repertoires in COVID-19. Study details: Collection of acute and convalescent COVID-19 samples took place in the United States, Italy and Spain. PBMCs, B-cell-depleted T cells, or T cells provided the cDNA or gDNA that made up the material.

The CDR3 spans 15 residues. Germline V lookup: CDR1 LGHNA, CDR2 YSLEER. Unmatched junction bases numbered 10, after V lost 0 bases and J lost 14 bases. The table came from immunoSEQ multiplex PCR; TCRdb's copy has only in-frame clones and leaves some out. Among roughly 200,000 clones, about 85% were seen once, and the ten largest hold about 20%. Patients of the Seattle cohort, enrolled during active infection, were followed longitudinally. The chain joins TRBV4-3 to TRBJ1-2; 12 bases fit TRBD1. The TCR comes from a person aged 70 to 80 with COVID-19, enrolled during active disease. Sequenced: peripheral blood. The CDR3 DNA sequence: TGCGCCAGCAGCCAAGACTTAACGGGACAGGGGGCGCATACCTTC. This encodes CASSQDLTGQGAHTF.